Each of the 10 T cell receptor beta chains below was sequenced from the same sample in a study of T cell responses to AZD1222 COVID-19 vaccine. Clones were read by immunoSEQ multiplex PCR, and TCRdb kept only the in-frame ones, dropping some. The sample holds some 150,000 clones; roughly 80% are singletons and the top ten take 4.1%. The sequenced sample was peripheral blood, obtained on day 0 of MenACWY control vaccination. All receptors derive from an adult in good health.

The chain recombines TRBV19 with TRBJ1-3; D gene uncertain. The CDR3 has 14 residues. The germline V and J ends were trimmed by 5 bases and 0 bases, with 8 bases remaining between them. Germline values: CDR1 LNHDA, CDR2 SQIVND (reference sequence). The CDR3 DNA is TGTGCCAGTAGTCAACCTGGCTCTGGAAACACCATATATTTT. Its translation: CASSQPGSGNTIYF.

Only a few counts were recorded for this clone. The chain has TRBV28 and TRBJ1-3; possible D gene TRBD1, 6 bases. Trimming took 4 bases from V and 2 from J, leaving 9 bases between them. CDR1 is MDHEN and CDR2 is SYDVKM in the germline V gene. There are 14 residues in the CDR3. In DNA, the CDR3 is TGTGCCAGCAGTTCTACAGGGACTGGAAACACCATATATTTT. It encodes CASSSTGTGNTIYF.

The chain joins TRBV5-5 to TRBJ2-2, with a weak D call TRBD1 (6 bases). The germline CDR1 and CDR2 sequences are SGHKS and YYEKEE (reference sequence). V was pared by 0 bases and J by 5 bases, with 14 bases between. The CDR3 loop spans 16 amino acids. CDR3 coding DNA: TGTGCCAGCAGCTTGGAGAGGCACAGGGATACCGGGGAGCTGTTTTTT. Its protein product is CASSLERHRDTGELFF.

This sequence joins TRBV30 and TRBJ1-1; D is possibly TRBD1 (6 bases). Trimming cost V 2 bases and J 5 bases, with 15 bases left between them. CDR3 length equals 14 residues. Germline lookup yields CDR1 GTSNPN and CDR2 SVGIG (reference sequence). The CDR3 protein is CAWSPLGGQTEAFF. The CDR3, as DNA: TGTGCCTGGAGTCCTCTGGGGGGGCAAACTGAAGCTTTCTTT.

The chain carries TRBV9 and TRBJ1-1; D is ambiguous. In germline, CDR1 is SGDLS, CDR2 YYNGEE. With 4 bases removed from V and 1 base from J, the gap between germline ends came to 5 bases. The CDR3 has 12 residues. The chain's CDR3 is CASSRWNTEAFF. CDR3 nucleotide sequence: TGTGCCAGCAGCAGGTGGAACACTGAAGCTTTCTTT. The whole variable domain, filled in from reference TRBV9 and TRBJ1-1, reads DSGVTQTPKHLITATGQRVTLRCSPRSGDLSVYWYQQSLDQGLQFLIQYYNGEERAKGNILERFSAQQFPDLHSELNLSSLELGDSALYFCASSRWNTEAFFGQGTRLTVV.

V is TRBV5-1 and J is TRBJ1-1, with no clear D. This CDR3 comprises 14 residues. V dropped 0 bases and J dropped 0 bases, with 6 bases sitting between them. Germline loops: CDR1 SGHRS, CDR2 YFSETQ. The CDR3 here is CASSLGQMNTEAFF. DNA for the CDR3: TGCGCCAGCAGCTTGGGGCAGATGAACACTGAAGCTTTCTTT.

This clone was seen just once. The J gene is TRBJ2-5, the V gene TRBV28, with a possible D match to TRBD1 (6 bases). From germline, CDR1 is MDHEN and CDR2 SYDVKM. The CDR3 runs to 14 residues. Trimming shortened V by 2 bases and J by 0 bases, and 7 bases separated the two germline ends. CDR3 sequence reads: CASSLRDNQETQYF. Written as DNA, the CDR3 is TGTGCCAGCAGTTTAAGGGACAACCAAGAGACCCAGTACTTC.

This clone showed up just once. The chain couples TRBV5-6 to TRBJ1-1; unclear D gene. Germline V CDR1 and CDR2: SGHDT, YYEEEE. Trimming cost V 2 bases and J 0 bases, with 5 bases left between them. The CDR3 spans 13 residues. CDR3 sequence: CASSFILNTEAFF. CDR3 nucleotide sequence: TGTGCCAGCAGCTTCATCCTGAACACTGAAGCTTTCTTT.

V gene TRBV12-3 or TRBV12-4 combines with J gene TRBJ2-1; no definite D call. Trimming removed 3 bases from V and 6 bases from J, with 6 bases in between. This CDR3 region has 12 residues. CDR3 sequence reads: CASSFIGNEQFF. CDR3 coding DNA: TGTGCCAGCAGTTTTATCGGCAATGAGCAGTTCTTC.

This clone was seen only a few times. V is TRBV19 and J is TRBJ2-1; 9 positions agree with TRBD1. CDR1 and CDR2 from the germline V gene are LNHDA and SQIVND (reference sequence). This CDR3 comprises 16 residues. The trim removed 3 bases at V and 6 bases at J, leaving 9 bases unmatched. In DNA, the CDR3 is TGTGCCAGTAGTATCACACAGGGGGCGCGGGGCAATGAGCAGTTCTTC. Translation: CASSITQGARGNEQFF.